In its sample, the clone carrying this TCR beta chain was seen once. Its antigen remains unknown. The data stem from a study of cytomegalovirus exposure and HLA in healthy donors. General study results and limits: TCR beta chain V- and J-gene trimming was linked, in a later analysis, to a missense variant in DCLRE1C.

PCR employed 60 Vbeta and 13 Jbeta primers. Profiled with immunoSEQ multiplex PCR; TCRdb holds only in-frame clones, not every one. This table holds 120,000 to 150,000 clones, roughly 80% found once. This CDR3 has 15 residues. CDR1 is KGHSH and CDR2 is LQKENI in the germline V gene. V lost 3 bases to trimming and J lost 2 bases, with 11 bases between them. The TCR was taken from a man aged 40-49 years in good health and CMV-seropositive. Specimen: PBMCs. The chain employs TRBV18 and TRBJ1-3, with D perhaps matching TRBD1 (6 bases). The DNA of the CDR3 is TGTGCCAGCTCACCGGGAGCAGGGGCTGGAAACACCATATATTTT. The encoded protein is CASSPGAGAGNTIYF.